This passage covers 15 T cell receptor beta chains from one sample sequenced in a study of vaccination and CD4 T cells after COVID-19. TCRdb independently ran MiXCR on the PCR reads; one entry per CDR3 protein. The table has about 20,000 distinct CDR3 sequences, about 60% seen once. The material sequenced was CD4+ T cells from blood, taken before SARS-CoV-2 vaccination. The receptors shown here come from a human donor who had recovered from COVID-19.

The V and J genes are TRBV7-2 and TRBJ2-7, with 7 bases lining up with TRBD1. There are 14 residues in the CDR3. The germline V gene encodes CDR1 SGHTA and CDR2 FQGNSA. V trimming: 5 bases; J trimming: 1 base; junction bases outside the gene matches: 5. The CDR3 bases are TGTGCCAGCAGCAACCGGGACAGATCCTACGAGCAGTACTTC. It encodes CASSNRDRSYEQYF.

This clonotype was picked up one time. J is TRBJ2-6 and V is TRBV25-1, with 7 bases aligning to TRBD2. The length of the CDR3 is 18 residues. The V gene end was trimmed by 4 bases and the J gene end by 2 bases; junction bases not matched to a gene: 11. CDR1 and CDR2 (germline): MGHDK, SYGVNS. The CDR3 DNA sequence: TGTGCCAGCAGTGGGGGCCGGGGACTACGGGCTGGGGCCAACGTCCTGACTTTC. Translated: CASSGGRGLRAGANVLTF.

This clonotype was seen only once. The gene calls are TRBV20-1 and TRBJ1-1; tentative D call: TRBD1 (6 bases). With 0 bases removed from V and 7 bases from J, the gap between germline ends came to 21 bases. This CDR3 region has 16 residues. CDR1 and CDR2 from the germline V gene are DFQATT and SNEGSKA (reference sequence). CDR3 in amino acids: CSAREWTAPTTIEAFF. The CDR3 DNA follows: TGCAGTGCTAGAGAGTGGACAGCCCCTACTACAATTGAAGCTTTCTTT.

In DNA form, the CDR3 reads TGCGCCAGCAGCCGACTTCGAACACCGGGGGACTATGGCTACACCTTC. It codes for CASSRLRTPGDYGYTF. V usage is TRBV4-1 and J usage is TRBJ1-2; D is possibly TRBD1 (5 bases). This CDR3 spans 16 amino acids. Germline V gene data show CDR1 as MGHRA and CDR2 as YSYEKL. Trimming took 4 bases from V and 3 from J, leaving 18 bases between them.

The chain carries TRBV19 and TRBJ1-5; D perhaps matches TRBD1 (6 bases). Germline V CDR1 and CDR2: LNHDA, SQIVND (reference sequence). The V end was cut by 4 bases, the J end by 2 bases, with 18 bases between. The CDR3 totals 17 residues. The CDR3 region is CASSSLSGTKGNQPQHF. The CDR3 DNA reads as TGTGCCAGTAGTAGCCTTTCCGGGACAAAGGGCAATCAGCCCCAGCATTTT.

The chain joins TRBV7-6 to TRBJ2-1; D gene uncertain. The CDR3 covers 15 residues. CDR1 and CDR2 (germline): SGHVS, FNYEAQ. V was trimmed by 1 base and J by 8 bases, leaving 15 bases between them. The CDR3 nucleotides read TGTGCCAGCAGCTTAGTTGGCTTAATACGGGATGAGCAGTTCTTC. Amino acids: CASSLVGLIRDEQFF.

J is TRBJ2-5 and V is TRBV7-9; no reliable D call. This CDR3 spans 14 amino acids. The V gene lost 0 bases and the J gene lost 2 bases, with 7 bases spanning the gap. The germline V gene encodes CDR1 SEHNR and CDR2 FQNEAQ (reference sequence). CDR3 nucleotide sequence: TGTGCCAGCAGCTTAGCGTCTGGGCAAGAGACCCAGTACTTC. This encodes CASSLASGQETQYF.

This clonotype was picked up a small number of times. The chain couples TRBV20-1 to TRBJ2-5, with TRBD1 matching 7 bases. The V and J ends lost 3 bases and 2 bases, in that order; junction bases with no gene match: 0. The length of the CDR3 is 12 residues. Per the germline V gene, CDR1 is DFQATT and CDR2 is SNEGSKA (reference sequence). The CDR3 sequence: CSARTGQETQYF. The CDR3 nucleotides read TGCAGTGCTAGGACAGGGCAAGAGACCCAGTACTTC.

In its sample, this clonotype was seen once. This chain links TRBV27 with TRBJ2-2; the D is unclear. This CDR3 is 14 amino acids long. Germline V gene data show CDR1 as MNHEY and CDR2 as SMNVEV (reference sequence). Trimming stripped 4 bases from V and 6 bases from J, with 12 bases between. The CDR3 sequence: CASSWRQYSGELFF. In nucleotides, the CDR3 is TGTGCCAGCAGTTGGCGTCAGTATTCCGGGGAGCTGTTTTTT.

The V and J genes are TRBV20-1 and TRBJ2-2; D not resolved. Trimming shortened V by 0 bases and J by 6 bases, and 8 bases separated the two germline ends. CDR1 is DFQATT, CDR2 SNEGSKA, per germline (reference sequence). The CDR3 contains 13 residues. As DNA, the CDR3 is TGCAGTGCTAGAGAGGGGTCGGCCGGGGAGCTGTTTTTT. It translates to CSAREGSAGELFF.

This clonotype was counted a few times. The chain recombines TRBV2 with TRBJ1-1, with D maybe TRBD1 (5 bases). V was clipped by 6 bases and J by 11 bases, with 16 bases between them. This CDR3 has 12 amino acids. Germline V gives CDR1 SNHLY, CDR2 FYNNEI. CDR3 residues: CASRERGMRAFF. Here the CDR3 DNA reads TGTGCCAGCAGGGAAAGGGGTATGAGGGCTTTCTTT.

J is TRBJ2-3 and V is TRBV20-1; D not certain. Trimming left V 5 bases short and J 0 bases short, with 15 bases between. The CDR3 spans 15 residues. Per germline, CDR1 DFQATT and CDR2 SNEGSKA (reference sequence). CDR3 sequence (DNA): TGCAGTGCTCCTGATACTGTAATTAGCACAGATACGCAGTATTTT. It specifies CSAPDTVISTDTQYF.

The chain carries TRBV24-1 and TRBJ1-1; no clear D. CDR3 length equals 10 residues. CDR1 and CDR2 (germline): KGHDR, SFDVKD. Trimming cost V 4 bases and J 8 bases, with 4 bases left between them. CDR3 region: CATSEGEAFF. DNA of the CDR3: TGTGCCACCAGTGAAGGCGAAGCTTTCTTT.

DNA for the CDR3: TGTGCCAGCAGCTTGGACAGGGAAGCCTACGAGCAGTACTTC. Its translation is CASSLDREAYEQYF. The gene calls are TRBV6-1 and TRBJ2-7, with TRBD1 matching 8 bases. The trim removed 6 bases at V and 2 bases at J, leaving 6 bases unmatched. This CDR3 is 14 amino acids long. Germline CDR1 MNHNS, CDR2 SASEGT.

This clonotype was seen more than once but under ten times. The chain has TRBV20-1 and TRBJ1-1; D is perhaps TRBD1 (6 bases). There are 13 residues in the CDR3. Germline lookup yields CDR1 DFQATT and CDR2 SNEGSKA (reference sequence). V dropped 4 bases and J dropped 0 bases, with 9 bases sitting between them. The CDR3 DNA sequence: TGCAGTGCTACAGGACAGTTGAACACTGAAGCTTTCTTT. This translates into CSATGQLNTEAFF.